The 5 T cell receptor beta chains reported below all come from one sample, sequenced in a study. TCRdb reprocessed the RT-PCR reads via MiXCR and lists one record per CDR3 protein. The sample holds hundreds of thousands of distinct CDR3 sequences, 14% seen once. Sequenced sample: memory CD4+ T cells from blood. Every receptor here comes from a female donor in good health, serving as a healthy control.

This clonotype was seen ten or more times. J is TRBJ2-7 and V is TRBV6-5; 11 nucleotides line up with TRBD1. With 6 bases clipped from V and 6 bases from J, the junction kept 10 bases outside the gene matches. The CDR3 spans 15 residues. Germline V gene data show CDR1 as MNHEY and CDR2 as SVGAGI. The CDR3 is CASSRGGTGGVEQYF. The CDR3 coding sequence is TGTGCCAGCAGCCGGGGGGGGACAGGGGGTGTCGAGCAGTACTTC.

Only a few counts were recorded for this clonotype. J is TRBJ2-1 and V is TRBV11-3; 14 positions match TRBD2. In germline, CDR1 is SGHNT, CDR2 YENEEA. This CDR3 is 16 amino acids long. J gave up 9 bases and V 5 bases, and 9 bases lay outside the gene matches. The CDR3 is CASSPPGLAGETEQFF. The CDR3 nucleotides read TGTGCCAGCAGCCCCCCGGGACTAGCGGGAGAGACTGAGCAGTTCTTC.

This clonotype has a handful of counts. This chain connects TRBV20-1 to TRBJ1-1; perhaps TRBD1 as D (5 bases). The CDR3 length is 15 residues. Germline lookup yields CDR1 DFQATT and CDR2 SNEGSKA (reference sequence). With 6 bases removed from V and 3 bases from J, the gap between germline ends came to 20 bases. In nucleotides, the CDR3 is TGCAGTGCCCCCGGGGAGGGATGGGGGGACACTGAAGCTTTCTTT. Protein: CSAPGEGWGDTEAFF.

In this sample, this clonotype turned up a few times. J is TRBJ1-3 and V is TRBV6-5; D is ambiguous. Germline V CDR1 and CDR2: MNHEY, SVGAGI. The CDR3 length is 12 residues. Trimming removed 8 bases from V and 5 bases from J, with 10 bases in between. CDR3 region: CASGHPRNTIYF. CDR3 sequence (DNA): TGTGCCAGCGGTCACCCTAGAAACACCATATATTTT.

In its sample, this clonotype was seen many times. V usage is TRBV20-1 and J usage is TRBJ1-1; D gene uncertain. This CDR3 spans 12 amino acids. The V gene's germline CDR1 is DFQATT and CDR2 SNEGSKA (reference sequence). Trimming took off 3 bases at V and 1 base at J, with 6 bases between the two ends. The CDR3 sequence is CSASLGNTEAFF. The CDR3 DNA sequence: TGCAGTGCTAGTTTAGGGAACACTGAAGCTTTCTTT.